This paragraph covers one TCR beta chain sequence. Its antigen remains unidentified. Per-base quality was not reported, and no clone a single base away is much larger than it. For sequencing of the TCRbeta CDR3 region, genomic DNA was extracted from the sorted cells. The immunoSEQ Assay was used for sequencing of TCRbeta CDR3 regions. As stored in TCRdb, this immuneACCESS dataset retains in-frame rearrangements with V and J assigned. A fraction of the clones does not appear; measured against another copy, unresolved V genes explain less than half of the discrepancy, and the remainder lacks a known reason. The sample contains some 37,000 clones, roughly three quarters of them found a single time. Around 10% of the sample is held by the ten biggest clonotypes. These data come from a study of OX40 agonist ivuxolimab in advanced cancers. About the study as a whole: The costimulatory receptor OX40 (CD134) was targeted by ivuxolimab, a fully human IgG2 agonistic monoclonal antibody. Intravenous ivuxolimab was administered to patients every 2 weeks at six dose levels: 0.01, 0.1, 0.3, 1.5, 3 and 10 mg/kg. Of the roughly 50 dose-escalation patients, hepatocellular carcinoma was present in roughly 19, melanoma in roughly 15, renal cell carcinoma in 9 and head and neck cancer in 9. In the dose-escalation cohort, 65% to 85% of patients were male, and the mean age was 60 years with a range of about 20 to 80. Patients were allowed to have had prior anti-PD-1, anti-PD-L1 or anti-CTLA-4 therapy, and 40% to 45% of the dose-escalation patients had previously received checkpoint inhibitors. Partial responses occurred in three dose-escalation patients, of whom one had hepatocellular carcinoma and two had cutaneous melanoma. Peripheral TCRbeta sequencing aimed to test whether ivuxolimab altered TCR sequence diversity and caused clonal T-cell expansion. The paper covers the monotherapy dose-escalation part of the phase I ivuxolimab trial, which included N = 52 patients. What the work shows at the level of the full study, not this receptor alone: After ivuxolimab, more expanded clones were found on average in CD8+ T cells than in CD4+ T cells. Low levels of normalized T-cell clonal expansion were also seen in some patients who did not respond. Partial responders in the 0.1-3.0 mg/kg groups had among the lowest normalized peripheral clonal expansion, especially among CD8+ T cells. At doses of 0.1 to 3.0 mg/kg, clonal expansion of both CD4+ and CD8+ T cells in blood was seen between baseline and week 6. The antigen specificity of the clonally expanded peripheral T cells was not determined.

The trial excluded patients who had a history of autoimmune disease or were on systemic immunosuppression. Peripheral blood for TCR sequencing was collected from all dose cohorts at baseline, on cycle 4 day 1, and on cycle 7 day 1. Samples were obtained from an open-label, multicenter, first-in-human phase I dose-escalation trial of ivuxolimab. The trial enrolled adults with locally advanced or metastatic head and neck squamous cell, hepatocellular, melanoma or renal cell carcinoma. Before TCR sequencing, CD4+ T cells and CD8+ T cells were sorted from peripheral blood as separate populations. Per the germline V gene, MGHDK is the CDR1 and SYGVNS is the CDR2. Taken from cysteine to phenylalanine, the CDR3 has 15 residues. Only CDR3 DNA remains: 45 bases, in frame from the first base. V loses 1 base of germline sequence and J loses 8 bases, and the interval between the two ends is 12 bases.

Here the chain combines TRBV25-1 and TRBJ1-6, with the D gene too uncertain to name. The sample in question was CD4+ or CD8+ T cells sorted from blood, obtained in a trial of the OX40 agonist ivuxolimab. The source is an adult with an advanced solid tumor such as melanoma, head and neck, liver or kidney cancer. The CDR3 protein: CASSEFPGADSPLHF. The sequence in DNA is TGTGCCAGCAGTGAATTTCCCGGAGCGGATTCACCCCTCCACTTT.